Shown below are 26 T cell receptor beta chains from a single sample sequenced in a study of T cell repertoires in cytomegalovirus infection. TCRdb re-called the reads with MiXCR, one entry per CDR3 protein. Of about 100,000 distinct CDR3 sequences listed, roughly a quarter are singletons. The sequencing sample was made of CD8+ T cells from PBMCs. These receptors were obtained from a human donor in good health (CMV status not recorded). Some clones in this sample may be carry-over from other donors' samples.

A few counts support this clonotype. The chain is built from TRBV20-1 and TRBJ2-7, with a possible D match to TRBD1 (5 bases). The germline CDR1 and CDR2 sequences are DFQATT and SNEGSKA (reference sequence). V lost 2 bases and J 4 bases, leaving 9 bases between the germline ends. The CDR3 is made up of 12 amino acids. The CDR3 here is CSARPQGYEQYF. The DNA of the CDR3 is TGCAGTGCTAGACCCCAGGGATACGAGCAGTACTTC.

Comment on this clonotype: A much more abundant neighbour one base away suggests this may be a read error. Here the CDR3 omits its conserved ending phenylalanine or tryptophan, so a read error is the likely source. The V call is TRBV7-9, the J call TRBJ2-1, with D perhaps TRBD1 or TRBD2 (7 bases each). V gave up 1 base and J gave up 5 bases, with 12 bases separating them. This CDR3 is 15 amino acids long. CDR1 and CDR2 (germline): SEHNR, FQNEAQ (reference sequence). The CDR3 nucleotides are TGTGCCAGCAGCTTAGGGGGGGGACAGAACAATGAGCAGTTCTTA. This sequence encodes CASSLGGGQNNEQFL.

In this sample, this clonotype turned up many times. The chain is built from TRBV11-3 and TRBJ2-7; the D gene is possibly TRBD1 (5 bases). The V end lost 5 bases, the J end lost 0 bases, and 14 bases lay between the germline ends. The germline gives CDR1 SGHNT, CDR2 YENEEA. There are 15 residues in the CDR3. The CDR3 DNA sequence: TGTGCCAGCAGCCAAGGGGCTTCGAGCTCCTACGAGCAGTACTTC. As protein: CASSQGASSSYEQYF.

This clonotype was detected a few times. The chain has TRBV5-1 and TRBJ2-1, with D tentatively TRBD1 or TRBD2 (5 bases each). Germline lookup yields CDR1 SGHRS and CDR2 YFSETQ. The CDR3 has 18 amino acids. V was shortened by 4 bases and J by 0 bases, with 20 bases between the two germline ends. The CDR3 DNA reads TGCGCCAGCAGCGGAGAAGGGACGACATCTAGCTCCTACAATGAGCAGTTCTTC. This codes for CASSGEGTTSSSYNEQFF. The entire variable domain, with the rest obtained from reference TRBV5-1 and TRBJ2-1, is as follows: KAGVTQTPRYLIKTRGQQVTLSCSPISGHRSVSWYQQTPGQGLQFLFEYFSETQRNKGNFPGRFSGRQFSNSRSEMNVSTLELGDSALYLCASSGEGTTSSSYNEQFFGPGTRLTVL.

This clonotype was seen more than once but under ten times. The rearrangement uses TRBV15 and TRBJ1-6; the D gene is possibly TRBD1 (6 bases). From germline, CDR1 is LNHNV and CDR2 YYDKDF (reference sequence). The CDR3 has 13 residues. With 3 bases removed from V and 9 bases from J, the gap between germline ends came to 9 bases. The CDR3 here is CATSSTRGSPLHF. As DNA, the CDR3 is TGTGCCACCAGCAGCACCAGGGGTTCACCCCTCCACTTT.

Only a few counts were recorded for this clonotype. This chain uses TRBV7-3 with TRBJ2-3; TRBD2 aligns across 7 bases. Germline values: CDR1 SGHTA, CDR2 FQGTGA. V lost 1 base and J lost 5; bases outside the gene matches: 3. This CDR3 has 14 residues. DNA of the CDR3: TGTGCCAGCAGCTTAAACGGGGGGAAAGATACGCAGTATTTT. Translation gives CASSLNGGKDTQYF. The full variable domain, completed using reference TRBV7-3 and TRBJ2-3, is GAGVSQTPSNKVTEKGKYVELRCDPISGHTALYWYRQSLGQGPEFLIYFQGTGAADDSGLPNDRFFAVRPEGSVSTLKIQRTERGDSAVYLCASSLNGGKDTQYFGPGTRLTVL.

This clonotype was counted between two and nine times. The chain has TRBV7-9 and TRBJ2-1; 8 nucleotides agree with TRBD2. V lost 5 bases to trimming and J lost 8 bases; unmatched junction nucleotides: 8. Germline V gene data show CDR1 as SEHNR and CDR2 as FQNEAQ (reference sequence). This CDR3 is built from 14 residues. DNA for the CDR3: TGTGCCAGCAGCCCCCCGGGGGGGAGTTATGAGCAGTTCTTC. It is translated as CASSPPGGSYEQFF. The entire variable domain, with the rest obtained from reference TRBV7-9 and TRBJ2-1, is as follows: DTGVSQNPRHKITKRGQNVTFRCDPISEHNRLYWYRQTLGQGPEFLTYFQNEAQLEKSRLLSDRFSAERPKGSFSTLEIQRTEQGDSAMYLCASSPPGGSYEQFFGPGTRLTVL.

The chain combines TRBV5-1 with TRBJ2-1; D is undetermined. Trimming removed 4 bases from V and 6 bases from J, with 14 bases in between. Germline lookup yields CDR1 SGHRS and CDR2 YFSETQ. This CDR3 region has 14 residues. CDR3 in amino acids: CASSPPVYGNEQFF. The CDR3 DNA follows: TGCGCCAGCAGCCCGCCGGTCTACGGCAATGAGCAGTTCTTC.

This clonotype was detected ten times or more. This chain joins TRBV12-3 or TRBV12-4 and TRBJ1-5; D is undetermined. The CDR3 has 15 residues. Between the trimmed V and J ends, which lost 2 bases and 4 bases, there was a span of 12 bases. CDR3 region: CASSLRAAQNQPQHF. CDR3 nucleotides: TGTGCCAGCAGTTTAAGAGCGGCACAAAATCAGCCCCAGCATTTT.

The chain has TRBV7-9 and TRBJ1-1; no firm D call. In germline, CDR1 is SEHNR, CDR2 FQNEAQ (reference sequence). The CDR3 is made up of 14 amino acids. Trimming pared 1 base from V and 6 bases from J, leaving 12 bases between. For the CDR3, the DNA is TGTGCCAGCAGCTTAGAATGGTCAGCCGCTGAAGCTTTCTTT. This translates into CASSLEWSAAEAFF.

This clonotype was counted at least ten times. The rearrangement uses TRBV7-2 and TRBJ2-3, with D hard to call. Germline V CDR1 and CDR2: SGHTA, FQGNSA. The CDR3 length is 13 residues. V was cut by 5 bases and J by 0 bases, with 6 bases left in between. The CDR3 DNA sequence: TGTGCCAGCAGCACGGACAGCACAGATACGCAGTATTTT. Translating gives CASSTDSTDTQYF.

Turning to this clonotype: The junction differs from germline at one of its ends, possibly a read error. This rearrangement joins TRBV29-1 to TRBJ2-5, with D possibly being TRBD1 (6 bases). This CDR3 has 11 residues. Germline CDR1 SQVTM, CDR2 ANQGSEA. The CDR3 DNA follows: TGCAGCGTTGGCTCGTCGGACAGTCCGGCCTTC. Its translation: CSVGSSDSPAF.

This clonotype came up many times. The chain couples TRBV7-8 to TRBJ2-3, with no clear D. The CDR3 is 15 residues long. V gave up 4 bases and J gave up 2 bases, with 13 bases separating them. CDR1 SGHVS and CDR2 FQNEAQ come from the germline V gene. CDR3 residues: CASSSPISFTDTQYF. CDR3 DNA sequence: TGTGCCAGCAGCTCCCCCATATCCTTCACAGATACGCAGTATTTT.

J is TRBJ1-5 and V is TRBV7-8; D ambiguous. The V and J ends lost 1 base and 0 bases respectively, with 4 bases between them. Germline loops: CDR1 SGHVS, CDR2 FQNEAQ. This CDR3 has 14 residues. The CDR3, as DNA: TGTGCCAGCAGCTTAGGGGTTAGCAATCAGCCCCAGCATTTT. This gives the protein CASSLGVSNQPQHF.

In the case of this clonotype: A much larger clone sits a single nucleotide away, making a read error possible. Here the CDR3 reads CASTPTGGDSPLHF. The CDR3 nucleotides read TGTGCCAGCACCCCGACAGGGGGGGATTCACCCCTCCACTTT. This chain connects TRBV7-2 to TRBJ1-6; 9 positions agree with TRBD1. With 7 bases clipped from V and 8 bases from J, the junction kept 6 bases outside the gene matches. Per germline, CDR1 SGHTA and CDR2 FQGNSA. The CDR3 spans 14 residues.

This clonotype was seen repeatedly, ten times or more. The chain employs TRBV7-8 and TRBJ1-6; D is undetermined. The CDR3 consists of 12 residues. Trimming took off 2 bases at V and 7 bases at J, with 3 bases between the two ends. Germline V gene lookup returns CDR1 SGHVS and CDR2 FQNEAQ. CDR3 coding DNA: TGTGCCAGCAGCTTACTCAATTCACCCCTCCACTTT. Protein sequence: CASSLLNSPLHF.

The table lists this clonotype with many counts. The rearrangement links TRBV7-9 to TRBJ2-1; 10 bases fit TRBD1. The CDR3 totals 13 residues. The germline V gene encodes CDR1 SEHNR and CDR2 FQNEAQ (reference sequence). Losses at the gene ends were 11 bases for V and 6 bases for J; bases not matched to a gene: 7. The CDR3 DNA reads TGTGCCGGACGGACAGGGGGACGCAATGAGCAGTTCTTC. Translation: CAGRTGGRNEQFF. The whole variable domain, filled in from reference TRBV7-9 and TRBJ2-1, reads DTGVSQNPRHKITKRGQNVTFRCDPISEHNRLYWYRQTLGQGPEFLTYFQNEAQLEKSRLLSDRFSAERPKGSFSTLEIQRTEQGDSAMYLCAGRTGGRNEQFFGPGTRLTVL.

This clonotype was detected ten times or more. CDR3 nucleotides: TGTGCCAGCAGTTTATTGGGGCCCGGCTACGAGCAGTACTTC. It codes for CASSLLGPGYEQYF. This rearrangement joins TRBV27 to TRBJ2-7; maybe TRBD1 (5 bases). Trimming removed 1 base from V and 3 bases from J, with 10 bases in between. The CDR3 contains 14 residues. From germline, CDR1 is MNHEY and CDR2 SMNVEV (reference sequence).

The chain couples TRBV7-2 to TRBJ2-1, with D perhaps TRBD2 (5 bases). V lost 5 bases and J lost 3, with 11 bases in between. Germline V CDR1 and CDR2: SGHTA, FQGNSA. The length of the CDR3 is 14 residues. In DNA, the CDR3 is TGTGCCAGCAGCGAGGGTATAAACTACAATGAGCAGTTCTTC. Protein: CASSEGINYNEQFF.

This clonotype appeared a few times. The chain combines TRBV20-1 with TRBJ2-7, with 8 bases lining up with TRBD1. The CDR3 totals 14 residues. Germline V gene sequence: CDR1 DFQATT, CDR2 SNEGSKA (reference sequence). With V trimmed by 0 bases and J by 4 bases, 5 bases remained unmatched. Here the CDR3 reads CSARDITGGYEQYF. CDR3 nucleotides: TGCAGTGCTAGAGACATAACAGGGGGATACGAGCAGTACTTC.

CDR3 region: CASNVGQGENLAFF. In nucleotides, the CDR3 is TGTGCCAGCAACGTTGGACAGGGGGAGAATCTAGCTTTCTTT. The chain is built from TRBV6-6 and TRBJ1-1, with 10 nucleotides matching TRBD1. Germline CDR1 reads MNHNY; CDR2 reads SVGAGI (reference sequence). CDR3 length equals 14 residues. V lost 7 bases to trimming and J lost 10 bases; unmatched junction nucleotides: 12.

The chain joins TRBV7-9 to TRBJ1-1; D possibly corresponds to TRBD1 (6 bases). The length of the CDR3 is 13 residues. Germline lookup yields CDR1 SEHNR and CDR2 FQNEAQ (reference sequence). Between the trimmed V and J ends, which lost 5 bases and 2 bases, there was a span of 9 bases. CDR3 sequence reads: CASSPGENTEAFF. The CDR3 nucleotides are TGTGCCAGCAGCCCAGGGGAAAACACTGAAGCTTTCTTT.

The CDR3 DNA reads as TGTGCCACCAGTGATTCCACGGGACTAGAAAATGAGCAGTTCTTC. It translates to CATSDSTGLENEQFF. V usage is TRBV24-1 and J usage is TRBJ2-1; 8 nucleotides match TRBD2. V lost 2 bases, J lost 7 bases, and 6 bases stayed unmatched. Germline-derived CDR1 and CDR2 are KGHDR and SFDVKD. The CDR3 consists of 15 residues.

The CDR3 region has the DNA TGTGCCAGCAGTAAAGGGACAGGTCTGAACTATGGCTACACCTTC. It codes for CASSKGTGLNYGYTF. This chain links TRBV27 with TRBJ1-2; 8 bases fit TRBD1. CDR1 is MNHEY, CDR2 SMNVEV, per germline (reference sequence). The CDR3 has 15 amino acids. After removal of 5 bases from V and 2 bases from J, the junction contained 7 bases not matched to a gene.

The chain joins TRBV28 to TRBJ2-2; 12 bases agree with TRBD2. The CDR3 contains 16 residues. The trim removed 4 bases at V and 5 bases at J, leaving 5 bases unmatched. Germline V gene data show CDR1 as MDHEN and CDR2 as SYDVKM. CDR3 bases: TGTGCCAGCAGTTCCCGGACTAGCGGGACAACCGGGGAGCTGTTTTTT. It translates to CASSSRTSGTTGELFF.

The CDR3 here is CSAIRTPGTGGGNTEAFF. CDR3 nucleotide sequence: TGCAGTGCTATACGTACTCCCGGGACAGGGGGGGGAAACACTGAAGCTTTCTTT. The chain couples TRBV20-1 to TRBJ1-1; TRBD1 agrees at 11 bases. Germline V gives CDR1 DFQATT, CDR2 SNEGSKA (reference sequence). Trimming took 4 bases from V and 2 from J; bases not matched to a gene: 15. The CDR3 has 18 amino acids.